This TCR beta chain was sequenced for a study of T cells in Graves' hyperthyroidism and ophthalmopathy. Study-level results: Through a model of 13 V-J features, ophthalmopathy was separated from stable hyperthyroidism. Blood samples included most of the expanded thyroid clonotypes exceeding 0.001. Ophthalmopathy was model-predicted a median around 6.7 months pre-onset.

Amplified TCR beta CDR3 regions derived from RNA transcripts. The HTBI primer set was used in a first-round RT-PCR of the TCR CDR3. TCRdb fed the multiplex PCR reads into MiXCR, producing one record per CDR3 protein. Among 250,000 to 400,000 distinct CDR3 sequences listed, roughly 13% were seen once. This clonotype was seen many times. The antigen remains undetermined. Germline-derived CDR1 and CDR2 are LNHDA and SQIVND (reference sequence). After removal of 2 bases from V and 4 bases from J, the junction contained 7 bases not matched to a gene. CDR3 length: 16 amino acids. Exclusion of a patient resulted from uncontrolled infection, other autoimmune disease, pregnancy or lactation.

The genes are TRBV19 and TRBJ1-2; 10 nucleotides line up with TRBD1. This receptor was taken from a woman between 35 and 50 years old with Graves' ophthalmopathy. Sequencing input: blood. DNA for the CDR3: TGTGCCAGTAGTATACCGGGACAGGGGATTTTCTATGGCTACACCTTC. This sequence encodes CASSIPGQGIFYGYTF. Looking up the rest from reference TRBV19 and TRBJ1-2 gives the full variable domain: DGGITQSPKYLFRKEGQNVTLSCEQNLNHDAMYWYRQDPGQGLRLIYYSQIVNDFQKGDIAEGYSVSREKKESFPLTVTSAQKNPTAFYLCASSIPGQGIFYGYTFGSGTRLTVV.